This entry describes one T cell receptor beta chain. In the authors' methods: Nucleated cell number was recorded as an estimate derived from reference gene primer amplification. The assay was immunoSEQ multiplex PCR, and TCRdb's table has in-frame clones only and misses some. The D gene and trimming were derived from the DNA, and the V and J assignments and clone size from that table. Among around 380,000 clones, around 84% were seen once, and the ten largest hold more than 0.85%. The data are from a study of blood T cell repertoires in COVID-19. Study-level background: Collection of acute and convalescent COVID-19 samples took place in the United States, Italy and Spain. Nucleic acid was either cDNA or gDNA, and it came from T cells, B-cell-depleted T cells, or PBMCs.

The V and J ends lost 4 bases and 9 bases respectively, with 13 bases between them. From germline, CDR1 is SQVTM and CDR2 ANQGSEA. The CDR3 sequence is 12 residues long. The chain joins TRBV29-1 to TRBJ2-1; D possibly corresponds to TRBD2 (6 bases). The clonotype comes from a human donor with acute or convalescent COVID-19. The donor label of this sample is uncertain. The sample taken for sequencing was peripheral blood. The CDR3 sequence: CSVVRESFEQFF. The CDR3 DNA reads as TGCAGCGTTGTACGGGAGTCTTTTGAGCAGTTCTTC.